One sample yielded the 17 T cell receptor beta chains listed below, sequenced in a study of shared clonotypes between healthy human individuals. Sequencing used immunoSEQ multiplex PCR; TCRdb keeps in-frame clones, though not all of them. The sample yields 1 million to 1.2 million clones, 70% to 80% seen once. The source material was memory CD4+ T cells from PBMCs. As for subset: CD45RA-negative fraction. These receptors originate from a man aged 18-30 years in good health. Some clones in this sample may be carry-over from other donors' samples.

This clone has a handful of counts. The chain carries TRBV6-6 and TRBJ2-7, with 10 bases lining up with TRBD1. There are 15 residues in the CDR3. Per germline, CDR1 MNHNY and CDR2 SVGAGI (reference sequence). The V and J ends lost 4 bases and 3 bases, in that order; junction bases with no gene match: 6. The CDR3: CASSSGGQGFYEQYF. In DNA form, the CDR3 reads TGTGCCAGCAGTTCGGGGGGACAGGGGTTCTACGAGCAGTACTTC.

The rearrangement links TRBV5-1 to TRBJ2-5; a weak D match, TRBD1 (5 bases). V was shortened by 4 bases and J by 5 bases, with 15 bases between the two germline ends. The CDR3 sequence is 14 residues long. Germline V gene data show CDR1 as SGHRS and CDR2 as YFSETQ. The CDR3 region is CASSGGANLETQYF. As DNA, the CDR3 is TGCGCCAGCAGCGGTGGGGCAAATCTGGAGACCCAGTACTTC.

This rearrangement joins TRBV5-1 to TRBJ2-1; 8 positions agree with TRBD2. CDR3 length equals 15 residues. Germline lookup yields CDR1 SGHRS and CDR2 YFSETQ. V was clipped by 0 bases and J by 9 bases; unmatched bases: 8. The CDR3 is CASSLGLREVVEQFF. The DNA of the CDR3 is TGCGCCAGCAGCTTGGGGCTGCGGGAGGTCGTTGAGCAGTTCTTC.

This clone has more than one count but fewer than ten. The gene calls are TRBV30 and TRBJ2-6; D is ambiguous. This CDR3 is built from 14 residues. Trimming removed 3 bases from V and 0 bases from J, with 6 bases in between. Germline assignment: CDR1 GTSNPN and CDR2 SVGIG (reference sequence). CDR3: CAWRVNSGANVLTF. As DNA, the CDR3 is TGTGCCTGGAGGGTCAACTCTGGGGCCAACGTCCTGACTTTC.

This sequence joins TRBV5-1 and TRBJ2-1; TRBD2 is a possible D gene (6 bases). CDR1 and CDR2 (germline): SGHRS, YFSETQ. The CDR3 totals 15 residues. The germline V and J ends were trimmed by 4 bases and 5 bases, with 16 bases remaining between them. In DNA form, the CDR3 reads TGCGCCAGCAGCCTGGTCGGGACTCTCCACAATGAGCAGTTCTTC. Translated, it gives CASSLVGTLHNEQFF. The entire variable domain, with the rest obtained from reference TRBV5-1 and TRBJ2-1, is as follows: KAGVTQTPRYLIKTRGQQVTLSCSPISGHRSVSWYQQTPGQGLQFLFEYFSETQRNKGNFPGRFSGRQFSNSRSEMNVSTLELGDSALYLCASSLVGTLHNEQFFGPGTRLTVL.

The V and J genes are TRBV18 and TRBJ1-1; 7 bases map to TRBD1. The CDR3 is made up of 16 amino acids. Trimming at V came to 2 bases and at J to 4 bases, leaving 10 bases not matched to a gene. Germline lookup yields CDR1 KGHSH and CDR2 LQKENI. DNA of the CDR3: TGTGCCAGCTCACCATTCCAGGGGGTGGAGGGCACTGAAGCTTTCTTT. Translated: CASSPFQGVEGTEAFF. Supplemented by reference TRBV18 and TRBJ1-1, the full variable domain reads NAGVMQNPRHLVRRRGQEARLRCSPMKGHSHVYWYRQLPEEGLKFMVYLQKENIIDESGMPKERFSAEFPKEGPSILRIQQVVRGDSAAYFCASSPFQGVEGTEAFFGQGTRLTVV.

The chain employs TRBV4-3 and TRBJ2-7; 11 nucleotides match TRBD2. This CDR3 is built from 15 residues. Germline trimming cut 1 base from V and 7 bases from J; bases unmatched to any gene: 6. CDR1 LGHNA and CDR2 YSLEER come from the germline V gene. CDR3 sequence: CASSQVLVAGGEQYF. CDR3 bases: TGCGCCAGCAGCCAAGTATTGGTAGCGGGAGGGGAGCAGTACTTC.

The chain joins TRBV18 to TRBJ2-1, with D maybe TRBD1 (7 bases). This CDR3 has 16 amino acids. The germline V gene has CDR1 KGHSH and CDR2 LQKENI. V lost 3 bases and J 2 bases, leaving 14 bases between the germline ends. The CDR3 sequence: CASSPERRGAYNEQFF. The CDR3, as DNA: TGTGCCAGCTCACCCGAACGCAGGGGGGCCTACAATGAGCAGTTCTTC.

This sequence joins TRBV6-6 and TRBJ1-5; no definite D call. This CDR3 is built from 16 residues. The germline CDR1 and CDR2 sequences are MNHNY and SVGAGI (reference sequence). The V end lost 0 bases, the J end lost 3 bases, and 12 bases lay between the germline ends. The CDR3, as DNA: TGTGCCAGCAGTTACTCTGTCGGCAGGCTCAATCAGCCCCAGCATTTT. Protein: CASSYSVGRLNQPQHF.

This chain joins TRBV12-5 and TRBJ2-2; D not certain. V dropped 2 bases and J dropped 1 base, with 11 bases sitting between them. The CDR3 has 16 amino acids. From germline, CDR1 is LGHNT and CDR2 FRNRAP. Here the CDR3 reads CASGLSRNLNTGELFF. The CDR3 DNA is TGTGCTAGTGGTTTGTCTCGGAATTTGAACACCGGGGAGCTGTTTTTT.

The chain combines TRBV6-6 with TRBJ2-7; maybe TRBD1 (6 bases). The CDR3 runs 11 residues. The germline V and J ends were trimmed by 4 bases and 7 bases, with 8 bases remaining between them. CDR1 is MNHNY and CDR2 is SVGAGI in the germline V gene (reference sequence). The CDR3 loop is CASSFQGEQYF. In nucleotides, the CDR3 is TGTGCCAGCAGTTTTCAGGGGGAGCAGTACTTC.

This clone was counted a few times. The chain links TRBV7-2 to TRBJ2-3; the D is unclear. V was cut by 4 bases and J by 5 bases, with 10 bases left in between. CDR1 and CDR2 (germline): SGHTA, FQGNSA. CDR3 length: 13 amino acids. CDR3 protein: CASSSSGIDTQYF. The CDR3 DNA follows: TGTGCCAGCAGCTCCTCGGGTATAGATACGCAGTATTTT.

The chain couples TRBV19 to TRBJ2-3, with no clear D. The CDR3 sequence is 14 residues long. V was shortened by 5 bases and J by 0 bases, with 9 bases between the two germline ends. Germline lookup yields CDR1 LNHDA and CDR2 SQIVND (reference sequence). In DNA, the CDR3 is TGTGCCAGTAGTTCTGGGCGAAGCACAGATACGCAGTATTTT. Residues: CASSSGRSTDTQYF.

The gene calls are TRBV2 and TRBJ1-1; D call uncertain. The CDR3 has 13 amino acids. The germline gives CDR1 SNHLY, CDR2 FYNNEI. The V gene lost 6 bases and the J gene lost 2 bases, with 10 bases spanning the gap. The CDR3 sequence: CASRVDGNTEAFF. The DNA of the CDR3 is TGTGCCAGCAGGGTGGACGGTAACACTGAAGCTTTCTTT.

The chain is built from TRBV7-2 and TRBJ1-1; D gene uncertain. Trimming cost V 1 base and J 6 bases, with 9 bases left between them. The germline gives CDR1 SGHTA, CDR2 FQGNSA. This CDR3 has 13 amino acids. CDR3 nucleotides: TGTGCCAGCAGCTTAGGGGGAAGCGCTGAAGCTTTCTTT. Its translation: CASSLGGSAEAFF.

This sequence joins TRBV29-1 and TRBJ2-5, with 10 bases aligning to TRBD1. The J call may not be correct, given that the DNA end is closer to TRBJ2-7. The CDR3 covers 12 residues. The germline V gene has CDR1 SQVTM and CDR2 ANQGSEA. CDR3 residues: CSARTGGDEQYF. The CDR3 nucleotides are TGCAGCGCCCGGACAGGGGGGGACGAGCAGTACTTC.

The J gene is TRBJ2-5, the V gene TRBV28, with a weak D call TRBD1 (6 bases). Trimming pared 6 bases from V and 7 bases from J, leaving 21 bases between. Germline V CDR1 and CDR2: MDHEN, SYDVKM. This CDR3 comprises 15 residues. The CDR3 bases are TGTGCCAGCAGCCCTCACCCCAGGGGCCCAGGGACCCAGTACTTC. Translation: CASSPHPRGPGTQYF.